The sequence of this TCR beta chain was determined in a study of T cell responses to AZD1222 COVID-19 vaccine. Study in general: Second doses that came at about 4 or about 12 weeks were put together. The study's findings and limits: Clonal diversity may have been underestimated in mostly white British donors. Spike-wide vaccine-associated CD4 TCRs dominated at 160-218 and 743-854.

Notes on this clone: As yet, its antigen is unknown.

Some clones are missing from TCRdb's copy, which holds only in-frame ones; the method was immunoSEQ multiplex PCR. This repertoire shows tens of thousands of clones, approximately 89% found once; its top ten account for around 21%. Sequencing was performed on peripheral blood, taken on day 0 of AZD1222 vaccination. The origin of this receptor is an adult in good health.

The CDR3 sequence: CASSGGTENTEAFF. The CDR3, as DNA: TGTGCCAGCAGCGGAGGGACAGAGAACACTGAAGCTTTCTTT. J is TRBJ1-1 and V is TRBV7-9, with TRBD1 identical over 7 bases. The CDR3 runs to 14 residues. Per the germline V gene, CDR1 is SEHNR and CDR2 is FQNEAQ (reference sequence). Unmatched junction bases numbered 4, after V lost 5 bases and J lost 1 base.